The next 9 T cell receptor beta chains were all read from a single sample in a study of T cell changes during pregnancy in multiple sclerosis. Sequencing used immunoSEQ multiplex PCR; TCRdb keeps in-frame clones, though not all of them. The sample lists more than 85,000 clones, 90% to 95% occurring once. The sequenced sample was peripheral blood, obtained in the third trimester of pregnancy. All receptors come from a female donor in good health, enrolled as a control in a pregnancy study.

The chain joins TRBV25-1 to TRBJ2-3, with D tentatively TRBD1 (5 bases). The CDR3 loop spans 15 amino acids. Germline V CDR1 and CDR2: MGHDK, SYGVNS. The V and J ends lost 3 bases and 1 base respectively, with 11 bases between them. This CDR3 reads CASSDPGSGTDTQYF. CDR3 in DNA: TGTGCCAGCAGTGACCCAGGGTCCGGCACAGATACGCAGTATTTT.

About this clone itself: The same CDR3 arises from other DNA sequences in this sample as well. V gene TRBV5-1 combines with J gene TRBJ2-7; 12 bases line up with TRBD1. Trimming took 0 bases from V and 5 from J; bases not matched to a gene: 3. The CDR3 totals 15 residues. The germline V gene has CDR1 SGHRS and CDR2 YFSETQ. CDR3 bases: TGCGCCAGCAGCTTGGAGGGACAGGGGGCTGACGAGCAGTACTTC. Its protein is CASSLEGQGADEQYF.

The chain carries TRBV5-4 and TRBJ2-5, with a weak D call TRBD1 (6 bases). Germline CDR1 and CDR2: SGHNT and YYREEE (reference sequence). The CDR3 is 15 amino acids. The V and J ends lost 4 bases and 1 base respectively, with 14 bases between them. The CDR3 reads CASSEPPTGQETQYF. Here the CDR3 DNA reads TGTGCCAGCAGCGAACCACCGACAGGCCAAGAGACCCAGTACTTC. Complete variable domain (other parts from reference TRBV5-4 and TRBJ2-5): ETGVTQSPTHLIKTRGQQVTLRCSSQSGHNTVSWYQQALGQGPQFIFQYYREEENGRGNFPPRFSGLQFPNYSSELNVNALELDDSALYLCASSEPPTGQETQYFGPGTRLLVL.

DNA of the CDR3: TGTGCCAGCTCACCATATCCAGGCTCAGATACGCAGTATTTT. It translates to CASSPYPGSDTQYF. The rearrangement joins TRBV18 to TRBJ2-3; D is ambiguous. The CDR3 sequence is 14 residues long. V dropped 2 bases and J dropped 4 bases, with 10 bases sitting between them. CDR1 and CDR2 (germline): KGHSH, LQKENI.

This chain joins TRBV5-1 and TRBJ2-3, with 9 bases matching TRBD1. Trimming cost V 2 bases and J 4 bases; bases outside gene matches: 11. CDR3 length equals 17 residues. CDR1 and CDR2 from the germline V gene are SGHRS and YFSETQ. CDR3 coding DNA: TGCGCCAGCAGCTTTGTCGGGCGGACAGGGGTGTCAGATACGCAGTATTTT. Its protein is CASSFVGRTGVSDTQYF.

CDR3 in amino acids: CASSVGLAGVREQFF. As DNA, the CDR3 is TGTGCCAGCTCAGTCGGACTAGCGGGAGTTCGTGAGCAGTTCTTC. The chain is built from TRBV18 and TRBJ2-1; 13 positions match TRBD2. There are 15 residues in the CDR3. The germline V gene encodes CDR1 KGHSH and CDR2 LQKENI. V gave up 5 bases and J gave up 9 bases; unmatched junction bases: 7.

This chain connects TRBV14 to TRBJ2-1, with 11 nucleotides matching TRBD2. Germline values: CDR1 SGHDN, CDR2 FVKESK. Trimming removed 4 bases from V and 4 bases from J; junction bases left unmatched: 9. This CDR3 has 17 residues. The CDR3 DNA follows: TGTGCCAGCAGCCCCGGGATAGCGGGAGGGCCGTACAATGAGCAGTTCTTC. It yields the protein CASSPGIAGGPYNEQFF.

The V gene is TRBV5-1, the J gene TRBJ2-2; the match to TRBD1 covers 9 bases. The V gene's germline CDR1 is SGHRS and CDR2 YFSETQ. The CDR3 runs 14 residues. The V segment lost 6 bases and the J segment 7 bases; nucleotides outside the gene matches: 7. The CDR3 spells CASTDRGQGGELFF. For the CDR3, the DNA is TGCGCCAGCACGGACAGGGGACAGGGCGGGGAGCTGTTTTTT.

This clone was seen a single time. V is TRBV5-6 and J is TRBJ1-5; TRBD1 is a possible D gene (5 bases). Trimming left V 3 bases short and J 7 bases short, with 20 bases between. The V gene's germline CDR1 is SGHDT and CDR2 YYEEEE. This CDR3 spans 16 amino acids. This chain's CDR3 is CASSSWTRVLKQPQHF. In nucleotides, the CDR3 is TGTGCCAGCAGCTCATGGACACGCGTGCTAAAACAGCCCCAGCATTTT.